Each of the 21 T cell receptor beta chains below was sequenced from the same sample in a study of T cells in women clearing cervical HPV infection. Sequencing used immunoSEQ multiplex PCR; TCRdb keeps in-frame clones, though not all of them. The sample's table shows 21,000 or so clones. Sequencing input: blood buffy coat. Source of these receptors: a woman between 18 and 69 years old with a cervical HPV16 infection that either progressed to CIN3+ or cleared (not recorded which).

Concerning this clone: Read data end 3 residues before the CDR3 end; the end is taken from the germline J gene. The chain has TRBV19 and TRBJ2-3; TRBD2 matches 9 bases. Germline V gives CDR1 LNHDA, CDR2 SQIVND (reference sequence). The CDR3 sequence is 15 residues long. The trim removed 7 bases at V and 5 bases at J, leaving 10 bases unmatched. The sequenced CDR3 bases are TGTGCCAGTAATTTGCGGGAGGGCTTGGTAGATACG. It specifies CASNLREGLVDT. The whole CDR3 is CASNLREGLVDTQYF.

Considering frequency, this clone is medium-sized. The read halts 3 residues ahead of the CDR3 end, with the missing end drawn from the germline J gene. The chain combines TRBV30 with TRBJ2-3, with 10 bases that match TRBD2. Germline V gene data show CDR1 as GTSNPN and CDR2 as SVGIG (reference sequence). The J segment lost 1 base and the V segment lost 4 bases, leaving 8 bases of the junction unmatched. CDR3 length: 16 amino acids. CDR3 sequence reads: CAWNYLAGVRTDTQYF. CDR3 DNA (partial): TGTGCCTGGAATTATCTAGCGGGAGTTCGCACAGATACG.

Turning to this clone: The read ends 3 residues early relative to the CDR3; the germline J gene fills the gap. This rearrangement joins TRBV7-6 to TRBJ1-2, with D unresolved. CDR1 and CDR2 (germline): SGHVS, FNYEAQ. The germline V and J ends were trimmed by 3 bases and 0 bases, with 8 bases remaining between them. There are 14 residues in the CDR3. CDR3: CASSLNRANYGYTF. The sequenced part of the CDR3 DNA is TGTGCCAGCAGCTTGAACCGGGCTAACTATGGC.

A word on this clone: The missing CDR3 end, 3 residues past where the read stops, is filled in from the germline J gene. The chain has TRBV5-1 and TRBJ2-5; TRBD2 matches 11 bases. CDR3 length: 18 residues. V gave up 2 bases and J gave up 1 base; unmatched junction bases: 10. From germline, CDR1 is SGHRS and CDR2 YFSETQ. This CDR3 reads CASSFDPPGLAAQETQYF. CDR3 DNA, as far as it was read: TGCGCCAGCAGCTTCGATCCCCCGGGACTAGCGGCCCAAGAGACC.

Concerning this clone: The read terminates 3 residues before the CDR3 end, so the remaining end is supplied by the germline J gene. The chain joins TRBV10-3 to TRBJ1-2; 9 bases map to TRBD1. The CDR3 consists of 13 residues. The germline CDR1 and CDR2 sequences are ENHRY and SYGVKD. The ends lost 6 bases at V and 5 bases at J; junction bases unmatched: 4. The CDR3 reads CAISGTGLYGYTF. CDR3 bases read: TGTGCCATCAGCGGGACAGGGTTATATGGC.

Concerning this clone itself: The read stops 3 residues short of the end of the CDR3; the missing end is completed from the germline J gene. The chain is built from TRBV5-6 and TRBJ2-7; D is uncertain. Per germline, CDR1 SGHDT and CDR2 YYEEEE. The V and J ends lost 0 bases and 1 base respectively, with 11 bases between them. The CDR3 is 15 residues long. The sequenced CDR3 bases are TGTGCCAGCAGCTTGGCGGTATACCTTTCCTACGAG. Translated: CASSLAVYLSYE. In full, the CDR3 is CASSLAVYLSYEQYF.

Of note for this clone: The read ends 3 residues shy of where the CDR3 ends; the end is completed using the germline J gene. The genes are TRBV12-3 or TRBV12-4 and TRBJ2-1, with 9 bases matching TRBD1. J gave up 7 bases and V 6 bases, and 10 bases lay outside the gene matches. The CDR3 extends over 15 amino acids. CDR3 loop: CASRPTGGMLNEQFF. Incomplete CDR3 DNA: TGTGCCAGCAGACCCACAGGGGGCATGCTTAATGAG.

As to this clone: The read ends 3 residues before the CDR3 terminus; that terminus is restored from the germline J gene. The chain uses TRBV5-6 and TRBJ2-7; possible D gene TRBD1, 6 bases. This CDR3 contains 15 residues. Trimming stripped 4 bases from V and 5 bases from J, with 19 bases between. The germline CDR1 and CDR2 sequences are SGHDT and YYEEEE. Partial CDR3 DNA: TGTGCCAGCAGCCAACCCTTACAGGGTAGGAACGAG. As protein: CASSQPLQGRNE. The entire CDR3 protein reads CASSQPLQGRNEQYF.

The CDR3 sequence: CASSPGGISYEQYF. The sequenced CDR3 bases are TGTGCCAGCAGCCCCGGGGGGATCTCCTACGAG. This chain joins TRBV7-3 and TRBJ2-7, with 7 bases identical to TRBD2. The read terminates 3 residues before the CDR3 end, so the remaining end is supplied by the germline J gene. The germline V gene has CDR1 SGHTA and CDR2 FQGTGA. CDR3 length: 14 amino acids. With 5 bases clipped from V and 0 bases from J, the junction kept 4 bases outside the gene matches.

Details on this clone: The read stops 3 residues short of the end of the CDR3; the missing end is completed from the germline J gene. This chain links TRBV5-6 with TRBJ2-1, with a possible D match to TRBD1 (6 bases). The V end lost 4 bases, the J end lost 9 bases, and 17 bases lay between the germline ends. Per germline, CDR1 SGHDT and CDR2 YYEEEE. CDR3 length: 14 residues. The CDR3 sequence is CASSPRDIGAEQFF. Incomplete CDR3 DNA: TGTGCCAGCAGCCCACGGGACATCGGCGCTGAG. The variable domain in full, completed from reference TRBV5-6 and TRBJ2-1, reads DAGVTQSPTHLIKTRGQQVTLRCSPKSGHDTVSWYQQALGQGPQFIFQYYEEEERQRGNFPDRFSGHQFPNYSSELNVNALLLGDSALYLCASSPRDIGAEQFFGPGTRLTVL.

Of note for this clone: Read sequence stops 3 residues before the CDR3 end, and the germline J gene provides the missing end. The rearrangement uses TRBV7-6 and TRBJ1-5, with 10 bases matching TRBD1. The junction had 5 bases not matched to a gene; V was cut back by 5 bases and J by 1 base. Germline CDR1 is SGHVS and CDR2 is FNYEAQ. CDR3 size: 16 residues. The CDR3 loop is CASSPGQGGSNQPQHF. The part of the CDR3 DNA that was read is TGTGCCAGCAGCCCTGGACAGGGGGGGAGCAATCAGCCC. The variable domain in full, completed from reference TRBV7-6 and TRBJ1-5, reads GAGVSQSPRYKVTKRGQDVALRCDPISGHVSLYWYRQALGQGPEFLTYFNYEAQQDKSGLPNDRFSAERPEGSISTLTIQRTEQRDSAMYRCASSPGQGGSNQPQHFGDGTRLSIL.

About this clone itself: The CDR3 end is not reached by the read, which stops 3 residues before it; the germline J gene fills it in. The chain carries TRBV7-9 and TRBJ2-4; TRBD1 matches 8 bases. The CDR3 runs 13 residues. CDR1 is SEHNR and CDR2 is FQNEAQ in the germline V gene (reference sequence). The sequenced part of the CDR3 DNA is TGTGCCAGCAGCTCAGGGGACAGGATTGGT. This gives the protein CASSSGDRIG. In full, the CDR3 reads CASSSGDRIGQYF.

Note on this clone: The read ends 3 residues shy of where the CDR3 ends; the end is completed using the germline J gene. This chain connects TRBV18 to TRBJ1-1, with a possible D match to TRBD1 (5 bases). The CDR3 has 13 amino acids. Germline values: CDR1 KGHSH, CDR2 LQKENI. Trimming took 3 bases from V and 3 from J, leaving 8 bases between them. CDR3 DNA (partial): TGTGCCAGCTCACCGCAACAGGACACTGAA. Its protein product is CASSPQQDTE. The full CDR3 sequence reads CASSPQQDTEAFF. Full variable domain (outside the CDR3, taken from reference TRBV18 and TRBJ1-1): NAGVMQNPRHLVRRRGQEARLRCSPMKGHSHVYWYRQLPEEGLKFMVYLQKENIIDESGMPKERFSAEFPKEGPSILRIQQVVRGDSAAYFCASSPQQDTEAFFGQGTRLTVV.

Points on this clone: The CDR3 goes on 3 residues after the read ends, and that part is filled in from the germline J gene. The V gene is TRBV19, the J gene TRBJ2-7, with D perhaps given as TRBD1 or TRBD2 (6 bases each). Germline V CDR1 and CDR2: LNHDA, SQIVND (reference sequence). V lost 6 bases to trimming and J lost 1 base, with 16 bases between them. The CDR3 is made up of 15 amino acids. CDR3 protein: CASSGGGVVSYEQYF. Partial CDR3 DNA: TGTGCCAGTAGCGGAGGGGGTGTTGTATCCTACGAG.

Notes on this clone: Read data end 3 residues before the CDR3 end; the end is taken from the germline J gene. The chain combines TRBV5-1 with TRBJ1-2; 11 nucleotides align to TRBD1. The germline V gene encodes CDR1 SGHRS and CDR2 YFSETQ. The CDR3 length is 15 residues. The ends lost 4 bases at V and 0 bases at J; junction bases unmatched: 2. The DNA read from the CDR3 is TGCGCCAGCAGCCCGGGACAGGGGGCTAACTATGGC. Translation: CASSPGQGANYG. The complete CDR3 sequence is CASSPGQGANYGYTF.

The CDR3 region is CASSRGLAVQETQYF. The sequenced CDR3 bases are TGTGCCAGCAGCCGGGGACTAGCGGTACAAGAGACC. The genes are TRBV7-9 and TRBJ2-5; 11 bases fit TRBD2. From the germline J gene comes the end of the CDR3, since the read stops 3 residues before it. The CDR3 is 15 residues long. Losses at the gene ends were 5 bases for V and 2 bases for J; bases not matched to a gene: 4. Germline CDR1 and CDR2: SEHNR and FQNEAQ (reference sequence). Together with reference TRBV7-9 and TRBJ2-5, the CDR3 gives the full variable domain: DTGVSQNPRHKITKRGQNVTFRCDPISEHNRLYWYRQTLGQGPEFLTYFQNEAQLEKSRLLSDRFSAERPKGSFSTLEIQRTEQGDSAMYLCASSRGLAVQETQYFGPGTRLLVL.

Worth noting for this clone: With the read ending 3 residues before the CDR3 end, the germline J gene is used to fill in that end. V is TRBV18 and J is TRBJ1-1; TRBD1 is a possible D gene (6 bases). The V and J ends lost 3 bases and 1 base respectively, with 15 bases between them. CDR3 length: 16 amino acids. The germline gives CDR1 KGHSH, CDR2 LQKENI. The CDR3 bases that were read are TGTGCCAGCTCACCGACAAGGGGGGGTCCGAACACTGAA. This encodes CASSPTRGGPNTE. The complete CDR3 reads CASSPTRGGPNTEAFF.

As regards this clone: The read falls 3 residues short of the CDR3 end, and the missing part is taken from the germline J gene. The genes are TRBV20-1 and TRBJ2-1; 13 bases fit TRBD2. Looked up from germline, CDR1 is DFQATT and CDR2 is SNEGSKA (reference sequence). CDR3 size: 22 residues. V shed 1 base and J 1 base; nucleotides not matched to a gene: 19. CDR3 amino acids: CSARAGLWTSGRGLSSYNEQFF. The sequenced part of the CDR3 DNA is TGCAGTGCTAGAGCGGGCCTCTGGACTAGCGGGAGAGGGTTATCATCCTACAATGAG.

With regard to this clone: The sequenced fragment ends 3 residues before the CDR3 boundary, so the rest is inferred from the germline J gene. The V call is TRBV20-1, the J call TRBJ1-2; tentatively, D is TRBD1 (6 bases). V was pared by 7 bases and J by 4 bases, with 22 bases between. CDR1 and CDR2 from the germline V gene are DFQATT and SNEGSKA (reference sequence). There are 15 residues in the CDR3. The CDR3 reads CSGRDTPGVVYGYTF. The DNA read from the CDR3 is TGCAGTGGGAGGGACACGCCAGGGGTTGTCTATGGC.

As to this clone: The read is 3 residues too short to cover the CDR3 end, so that end is filled in from the germline J gene. The chain combines TRBV19 with TRBJ1-2; 8 bases map to TRBD1. V shed 6 bases, J shed 7 bases, and the junction held 13 bases outside the gene matches. CDR3 length equals 15 residues. Per germline, CDR1 LNHDA and CDR2 SQIVND (reference sequence). CDR3 DNA, as far as it was read: TGTGCCAGTAGCACGCAGGGGACAGGAGGTAGTGGC. Residues: CASSTQGTGGSG. The whole CDR3 is CASSTQGTGGSGYTF.

Remarks on this clone: The read is 3 residues too short to cover the CDR3 end, so that end is filled in from the germline J gene. The V gene is TRBV5-4, the J gene TRBJ2-2; 9 bases line up with TRBD1. The CDR3 consists of 15 residues. CDR1 and CDR2 (germline): SGHNT, YYREEE (reference sequence). The sequenced part of the CDR3 DNA is TGTGCCAGCAGCTTGGACACAGGGGGCACCGGAAAG. Translation: CASSLDTGGTGK. The CDR3 in full is CASSLDTGGTGKLFF. The full variable domain, in which reference TRBV5-4 and TRBJ2-2 provide the parts outside the CDR3, is ETGVTQSPTHLIKTRGQQVTLRCSSQSGHNTVSWYQQALGQGPQFIFQYYREEENGRGNFPPRFSGLQFPNYSSELNVNALELDDSALYLCASSLDTGGTGKLFFGEGSRLTVL.